The 32 T cell receptor beta chains below were found in one sample sequenced in a study of OX40 agonist ivuxolimab in advanced cancers. Sequenced by immunoSEQ multiplex PCR; TCRdb stores in-frame clones only, minus some. The table has about 89,000 clones, roughly 93% seen once; the top ten hold 0.71%. This sample comprised CD4+ or CD8+ T cells sorted from blood, obtained in a trial of the OX40 agonist ivuxolimab. The receptors stem from an adult with an advanced solid tumor such as melanoma, head and neck, liver or kidney cancer.

The V call is TRBV4-3, the J call TRBJ2-5; D is perhaps TRBD2 (5 bases). The germline V and J ends were trimmed by 5 bases and 7 bases, with 8 bases remaining between them. CDR1 and CDR2 from the germline V gene are LGHNA and YSLEER. The CDR3 consists of 11 residues. The DNA for the CDR3 is TGCGCCAGCAGCACAGAGGGGACCCAGTACTTC. This encodes CASSTEGTQYF.

The genes are TRBV30 and TRBJ2-2, with TRBD1 matching 11 bases. V lost 8 bases to trimming and J lost 4 bases; unmatched junction nucleotides: 3. Germline CDR1 GTSNPN, CDR2 SVGIG (reference sequence). The CDR3 has 13 residues. In DNA form, the CDR3 reads TGTGCCCAGGGACAGGGGGGCACCGGGGAGCTGTTTTTT. Translated, it gives CAQGQGGTGELFF.

The J gene is TRBJ2-3, the V gene TRBV14, with 9 bases fitting TRBD1. Germline V gene lookup returns CDR1 SGHDN and CDR2 FVKESK. V lost 6 bases and J lost 5; bases outside the gene matches: 6. The CDR3 consists of 14 residues. The CDR3 nucleotides read TGTGCCAGCAGGAGGACAGGGGCGGGAGATACGCAGTATTTT. Translation: CASRRTGAGDTQYF.

This chain joins TRBV7-9 and TRBJ2-3, with D uncertain. Germline lookup yields CDR1 SEHNR and CDR2 FQNEAQ (reference sequence). This CDR3 is built from 13 residues. V lost 5 bases and J lost 0, with 6 bases in between. CDR3 nucleotides: TGTGCCAGCAGCACGGTGAGCACAGATACGCAGTATTTT. It translates to CASSTVSTDTQYF. Combining the CDR3 with reference TRBV7-9 and TRBJ2-3 gives the whole variable domain DTGVSQNPRHKITKRGQNVTFRCDPISEHNRLYWYRQTLGQGPEFLTYFQNEAQLEKSRLLSDRFSAERPKGSFSTLEIQRTEQGDSAMYLCASSTVSTDTQYFGPGTRLTVL.

The rearrangement uses TRBV6-1 and TRBJ2-1; D not certain. The length of the CDR3 is 15 residues. V was pared by 4 bases and J by 4 bases, with 14 bases between. CDR1 MNHNS and CDR2 SASEGT come from the germline V gene. CDR3 nucleotides: TGTGCCAGCAGTGGAGACCCCCGGAAATACAATGAGCAGTTCTTC. Its translation is CASSGDPRKYNEQFF.

The chain employs TRBV7-9 and TRBJ1-1, with D tentatively TRBD1 (6 bases). Trimming stripped 2 bases from V and 5 bases from J, with 12 bases between. This CDR3 is 14 amino acids long. Germline lookup yields CDR1 SEHNR and CDR2 FQNEAQ (reference sequence). As DNA, the CDR3 is TGTGCCAGCAGCTTAACGGGGGCTCGGACTGAAGCTTTCTTT. Its translation is CASSLTGARTEAFF.

V and J are TRBV10-3 and TRBJ1-1, with 7 bases aligning to TRBD1. From germline, CDR1 is ENHRY and CDR2 SYGVKD. The CDR3 has 13 residues. V lost 4 bases and J lost 5; bases outside the gene matches: 4. CDR3 region: CAISALQGTEAFF. The CDR3 DNA reads TGTGCCATCAGTGCCCTACAGGGGACTGAAGCTTTCTTT.

The V and J genes are TRBV29-1 and TRBJ2-5; D not certain. The V gene's germline CDR1 is SQVTM and CDR2 ANQGSEA. The CDR3 contains 12 residues. Trimming stripped 6 bases from V and 3 bases from J, with 11 bases between. Written as DNA, the CDR3 is TGCAGCGTCGCGACCCAAGAAGAGACCCAGTACTTC. Translating it yields CSVATQEETQYF.

This chain uses TRBV1 with TRBJ1-2; the table's D call of TRBD1 was not tested on the DNA. TRBV1 is a pseudogene segment. The CDR3 sequence is 15 residues long. The CDR3 here is CTSSQANGTGFGYTF. For the CDR3, the DNA is TGCACCAGCAGCCAAGCAAACGGGACAGGGTTTGGCTACACCTTC.

For the CDR3, the DNA is TGCGCCAGCAGCTTCGGACAGGGGATCACCGGGGAGCTGTTTTTT. As protein: CASSFGQGITGELFF. The chain links TRBV5-1 to TRBJ2-2; 9 nucleotides line up with TRBD1. The junction had 3 bases not matched to a gene; V was cut back by 2 bases and J by 4 bases. This CDR3 spans 15 amino acids. Germline CDR1 and CDR2: SGHRS and YFSETQ. The complete variable domain, with remaining parts taken from reference TRBV5-1 and TRBJ2-2, reads KAGVTQTPRYLIKTRGQQVTLSCSPISGHRSVSWYQQTPGQGLQFLFEYFSETQRNKGNFPGRFSGRQFSNSRSEMNVSTLELGDSALYLCASSFGQGITGELFFGEGSRLTVL.

As to this clone: Other DNA sequences within the sample encode an identical CDR3. The V gene is TRBV7-2, the J gene TRBJ2-7; 8 positions match TRBD2. CDR3 length equals 15 residues. CDR1 is SGHTA, CDR2 FQGNSA, per germline. Trimming at V came to 3 bases and at J to 0 bases, leaving 4 bases not matched to a gene. CDR3: CASSLVAGSSYEQYF. CDR3 nucleotide sequence: TGTGCCAGCAGCTTGGTAGCGGGGAGCTCCTACGAGCAGTACTTC.

The chain employs TRBV6-5 and TRBJ2-7, with TRBD2 as a possible D gene (6 bases). The CDR3 runs 14 residues. Germline V gene data show CDR1 as MNHEY and CDR2 as SVGAGI. Trimming took off 6 bases at V and 6 bases at J, with 18 bases between the two ends. The CDR3 here is CASRDLERATEQYF. The CDR3 nucleotides read TGTGCCAGCAGAGATCTGGAGCGGGCTACCGAGCAGTACTTC.

J is TRBJ1-2 and V is TRBV5-1, with D perhaps matching TRBD1 (6 bases). The V and J ends lost 6 bases and 8 bases respectively, with 17 bases between them. Per germline, CDR1 SGHRS and CDR2 YFSETQ. The CDR3 length is 13 residues. The CDR3 here is CASTLQGGNGYTF. The DNA for the CDR3 is TGCGCCAGCACCTTACAGGGAGGGAACGGCTACACCTTC.

The V gene is TRBV5-1, the J gene TRBJ2-5, with 8 bases fitting TRBD2. Germline V gene lookup returns CDR1 SGHRS and CDR2 YFSETQ. J gave up 3 bases and V 4 bases, and 11 bases lay outside the gene matches. This CDR3 spans 16 amino acids. This CDR3 is CASSLQGAGGEETQYF. Here the CDR3 DNA reads TGCGCCAGCAGCCTACAGGGTGCGGGGGGTGAAGAGACCCAGTACTTC.

The rearrangement uses TRBV29-1 and TRBJ1-2; D is ambiguous. CDR3 length: 14 residues. V was clipped by 3 bases and J by 2 bases, with 13 bases between them. Germline CDR1 reads SQVTM; CDR2 reads ANQGSEA. The CDR3 DNA is TGCAGCGTTGACGGGCAGGACGCGAACTATGGCTACACCTTC. It yields the protein CSVDGQDANYGYTF.

This chain connects TRBV6-1 to TRBJ2-2; TRBD2 is a possible D gene (5 bases). Germline V gene lookup returns CDR1 MNHNS and CDR2 SASEGT. Trimming left V 3 bases short and J 2 bases short, with 7 bases between. There are 14 residues in the CDR3. CDR3 amino acids: CASSDRGNTGELFF. For the CDR3, the DNA is TGTGCCAGCAGTGATCGGGGAAACACCGGGGAGCTGTTTTTT.

The chain carries TRBV19 and TRBJ2-2; 7 bases are a match to TRBD2. After removal of 3 bases from V and 6 bases from J, the junction contained 7 bases not matched to a gene. The CDR3 has 15 amino acids. Per germline, CDR1 LNHDA and CDR2 SQIVND (reference sequence). CDR3 sequence: CASSIRPAGAGELFF. CDR3 DNA sequence: TGTGCCAGTAGTATCCGGCCTGCGGGGGCCGGGGAGCTGTTTTTT.

The gene calls are TRBV11-3 and TRBJ2-5; the D gene is possibly TRBD2 (6 bases). Germline loops: CDR1 SGHNT, CDR2 YENEEA. The length of the CDR3 is 16 residues. Trimming pared 1 base from V and 5 bases from J, leaving 17 bases between. As DNA, the CDR3 is TGTGCCAGCAGCTTAGGCTGGGGGGAAGTCGGCGAGACCCAGTACTTC. The encoded protein is CASSLGWGEVGETQYF.

The chain joins TRBV27 to TRBJ2-1; possible D gene TRBD1, 6 bases. This CDR3 region has 19 residues. In germline, CDR1 is MNHEY, CDR2 SMNVEV (reference sequence). V was trimmed by 3 bases and J by 0 bases, leaving 21 bases between them. CDR3 sequence (DNA): TGTGCCAGCAGTTTCGGTAGGGGGTCGGCAGGGATCTCCTACAATGAGCAGTTCTTC. This encodes CASSFGRGSAGISYNEQFF.

This chain links TRBV7-9 with TRBJ1-2; a weak D match, TRBD1 (5 bases). Trimming pared 6 bases from V and 0 bases from J, leaving 20 bases between. The CDR3 consists of 17 residues. CDR1 and CDR2 (germline): SEHNR, FQNEAQ (reference sequence). The CDR3 is CASSYTPRDGANYGYTF. The CDR3 region has the DNA TGTGCCAGCAGTTACACTCCAAGGGACGGAGCTAACTATGGCTACACCTTC.

This clone is a singleton in its sample. The V call is TRBV18, the J call TRBJ2-5; D is unclear. The CDR3 sequence is 14 residues long. V shed 6 bases and J shed 5 bases, with 16 bases lying between them. Germline V gene sequence: CDR1 KGHSH, CDR2 LQKENI. For the CDR3, the DNA is TGTGCCAGCTCGGCCGGCAGCCCTGGGGAGACCCAGTACTTC. Its protein is CASSAGSPGETQYF.

The chain combines TRBV18 with TRBJ2-3; D unresolved. Per germline, CDR1 KGHSH and CDR2 LQKENI. This CDR3 region has 17 residues. Trimming pared 0 bases from V and 0 bases from J, leaving 13 bases between. This CDR3 is CASSPPMEQFSTDTQYF. DNA for the CDR3: TGTGCCAGCTCACCACCTATGGAACAGTTTAGCACAGATACGCAGTATTTT. The full variable domain, its missing parts supplied by reference TRBV18 and TRBJ2-3, is NAGVMQNPRHLVRRRGQEARLRCSPMKGHSHVYWYRQLPEEGLKFMVYLQKENIIDESGMPKERFSAEFPKEGPSILRIQQVVRGDSAAYFCASSPPMEQFSTDTQYFGPGTRLTVL.

CDR3 residues: CATSEGGALTYNEQFF. CDR3 bases: TGTGCCACCTCTGAGGGAGGGGCCCTCACCTACAATGAGCAGTTCTTC. This sequence joins TRBV10-3 and TRBJ2-1; 7 nucleotides agree with TRBD2. The V gene's germline CDR1 is ENHRY and CDR2 SYGVKD. There are 16 residues in the CDR3. Trimming removed 10 bases from V and 2 bases from J; junction bases left unmatched: 14.

This chain joins TRBV18 and TRBJ1-2, with 10 bases lining up with TRBD1. With V trimmed by 6 bases and J by 5 bases, 6 bases remained unmatched. In germline, CDR1 is KGHSH, CDR2 LQKENI. The CDR3 consists of 14 residues. The CDR3 reads CASSLGQGRYGYTF. The CDR3 DNA reads TGTGCCAGCTCGCTGGGACAGGGGCGGTATGGCTACACCTTC.

The chain couples TRBV29-1 to TRBJ2-7, with 10 bases identical to TRBD2. The CDR3 loop spans 16 amino acids. The V gene's germline CDR1 is SQVTM and CDR2 ANQGSEA. V shed 5 bases, J shed 1 base, and the junction held 11 bases outside the gene matches. The CDR3 is CSVQLPSGSGSYEQYF. The CDR3 DNA sequence: TGCAGCGTTCAATTACCTAGCGGGAGCGGGTCCTACGAGCAGTACTTC.

This rearrangement joins TRBV18 to TRBJ1-5; 9 nucleotides match TRBD1. This CDR3 region has 14 residues. In germline, CDR1 is KGHSH, CDR2 LQKENI. Trimming cost V 4 bases and J 5 bases; bases outside gene matches: 3. The CDR3 region is CASSQTGGDQPQHF. The CDR3 coding sequence is TGTGCCAGCTCACAGACAGGGGGGGATCAGCCCCAGCATTTT. The complete variable domain, with remaining parts taken from reference TRBV18 and TRBJ1-5, reads NAGVMQNPRHLVRRRGQEARLRCSPMKGHSHVYWYRQLPEEGLKFMVYLQKENIIDESGMPKERFSAEFPKEGPSILRIQQVVRGDSAAYFCASSQTGGDQPQHFGDGTRLSIL.

V gene TRBV4-3 combines with J gene TRBJ1-1; the match to TRBD1 covers 8 bases. V lost 4 bases to trimming and J lost 0 bases; unmatched junction nucleotides: 7. Germline V gene data show CDR1 as LGHNA and CDR2 as YSLEER. This CDR3 has 16 residues. The CDR3 DNA follows: TGCGCCAGCAGCCGGGGGACAGGTCTTATGAACACTGAAGCTTTCTTT. As protein: CASSRGTGLMNTEAFF.

This clone has just one count. V is TRBV19 and J is TRBJ2-1, with TRBD1 as a possible D gene (6 bases). Per the germline V gene, CDR1 is LNHDA and CDR2 is SQIVND (reference sequence). This CDR3 comprises 15 residues. Deletions cut 4 bases from V and 4 bases from J, with 14 bases between. The CDR3 loop reads CASSSRTDLYNEQFF. The DNA of the CDR3 is TGTGCCAGTAGTAGCCGGACAGATTTATACAATGAGCAGTTCTTC.

The rearrangement links TRBV6-6 to TRBJ2-7; no clear D. Germline V lookup: CDR1 MNHNY, CDR2 SVGAGI (reference sequence). The CDR3 runs to 12 residues. Trimming cost V 6 bases and J 2 bases, with 8 bases left between them. CDR3 coding DNA: TGTGCCAGCAGCCGGGCCCCCTACGAGCAGTACTTC. Encoded protein: CASSRAPYEQYF.

The chain joins TRBV6-1 to TRBJ2-1; D not certain. Trimming took 8 bases from V and 8 from J, leaving 10 bases between them. CDR1 and CDR2 from the germline V gene are MNHNS and SASEGT. The CDR3 runs 11 residues. CDR3 DNA: TGTGCCAGCCCCATACGTGATGAGCAGTTCTTC. It encodes CASPIRDEQFF.

The chain links TRBV28 to TRBJ2-1; TRBD1 matches 7 bases. Germline CDR1 reads MDHEN; CDR2 reads SYDVKM. J was trimmed by 7 bases and V by 6 bases; bases with no gene match: 3. This CDR3 contains 12 residues. The CDR3: CASRRGLNEQFF. CDR3 sequence (DNA): TGTGCCAGCAGGAGGGGGCTTAATGAGCAGTTCTTC.

The CDR3 is CAISESTAGQPQHF. The CDR3 region has the DNA TGTGCCATCAGTGAGTCGACGGCGGGTCAGCCCCAGCATTTT. The V call is TRBV10-3, the J call TRBJ1-5; D not resolved. CDR1 and CDR2 from the germline V gene are ENHRY and SYGVKD. With 0 bases removed from V and 6 bases from J, the gap between germline ends came to 9 bases. The CDR3 spans 14 residues.